A selection of T cell receptor beta chains follows, all from one sample in a study of blood T cell repertoires in COVID-19. TCRdb's copy holds only in-frame clones and misses some; the assay was immunoSEQ multiplex PCR. This table holds just under 350,000 clones, about 90% found once. Specimen: peripheral blood. All receptors come from a woman under 30 who had recovered from COVID-19. Each CDR3 is given with its conserved first and last residue. Fields, in order: clone size, D gene, V gene, J gene, CDR3 protein, CDR3 DNA. The D gene is left open where the match is weak. The listing skips clone size in some rows; elsewhere it reads once, few, many or a size class.

NA,TRBD1,TRBV5-8,TRBJ2-1,CASSFRTGSSEQFF,TGTGCCAGCAGCTTCCGGACAGGGTCGTCGGAGCAGTTCTTC
NA,NA,TRBV7-9,TRBJ1-4,CASSSDRLDEKLFF,TGTGCCAGCAGCTCGGACAGACTCGATGAAAAACTGTTTTTT
NA,TRBD1,TRBV6-5,TRBJ2-2,CASSPGQGVAGELFF,TGTGCCAGCAGCCCGGGACAGGGGGTAGCCGGGGAGCTGTTTTTT
NA,NA,TRBV29-1,TRBJ2-5,CSVEDRAIQETQYF,TGCAGCGTTGAAGATCGCGCGATTCAAGAGACCCAGTACTTC
NA,NA,TRBV15,TRBJ1-5,CATSRSRTASNQPQHF,TGTGCCACCAGCAGGTCCAGGACAGCTAGCAATCAGCCCCAGCATTTT
NA,NA,TRBV30,TRBJ1-1,CAWSVTGRTEAFF,TGTGCCTGGAGTGTAACTGGGCGTACTGAAGCTTTCTTT
NA,NA,TRBV7-9,TRBJ2-3,CASSAAGPDTQYF,TGTGCCAGCAGCGCCGCAGGCCCAGATACGCAGTATTTT
NA,TRBD1,TRBV7-9,TRBJ1-5,CASSLGWDRGTHQPQHF,TGTGCCAGCAGCTTAGGCTGGGACAGGGGAACCCATCAGCCCCAGCATTTT
NA,TRBD1,TRBV4-3,TRBJ1-2,CASSQDRNRGRGYTF,TGCGCCAGCAGCCAAGATCGAAACAGGGGTCGAGGCTACACCTTC
NA,TRBD1,TRBV24-1,TRBJ1-2,CATSPEGADYGYTF,TGTGCCACCAGTCCGGAGGGGGCGGACTATGGCTACACCTTC
NA,NA,TRBV30,TRBJ1-6,CAWSLRPNSPLHF,TGTGCCTGGAGTTTGAGGCCAAATTCACCCCTCCACTTT
NA,NA,TRBV4-3,TRBJ1-4,CASSQGLGATNEKLFF,TGCGCCAGCAGCCAAGGGCTCGGGGCAACTAATGAAAAACTGTTTTTT
once,NA,TRBV6-5,TRBJ1-1,CASSYFSGFTEAFF,TGTGCCAGCAGTTATTTTTCCGGGTTCACTGAAGCTTTCTTT
once,NA,TRBV7-8,TRBJ2-4,CASSPGGEAYVAKNIQYF,TGTGCCAGCAGCCCCGGTGGGGAGGCCTACGTAGCCAAAAACATTCAGTACTTC
once,TRBD1,TRBV7-8,TRBJ1-3,CASSERGPSGNTIYF,TGTGCCAGCAGCGAGAGGGGGCCTTCTGGAAACACCATATATTTT
NA,NA,TRBV18,TRBJ1-1,CASSPTLRLNTEAFF,TGTGCCAGCTCACCAACTCTACGGTTGAACACTGAAGCTTTCTTT
NA,TRBD2,TRBV19,TRBJ2-3,CASSIMRLGLAGRTSTDTQYF,TGTGCCAGTAGTATCATGCGCCTGGGGCTAGCGGGACGGACTAGCACAGATACGCAGTATTTT
NA,NA,TRBV5-4,TRBJ1-1,CASSLAGHTEAFF,TGTGCCAGCAGCCTTGCAGGCCACACTGAAGCTTTCTTT
NA,NA,TRBV5-1,TRBJ1-3,CASSLMTVAARTLSGNTIYF,TGCGCCAGCAGCTTGATGACAGTAGCAGCCCGCACCCTCTCTGGAAACACCATATATTTT
once,TRBD2,TRBV2,TRBJ2-1,CASSETSAYNEQFF,TGTGCCAGCAGTGAGACTAGCGCATACAATGAGCAGTTCTTC
NA,NA,TRBV28,TRBJ1-2,CASSLNGGLGGYTF,TGTGCCAGCAGTTTAAACGGGGGGCTAGGTGGCTACACCTTC
NA,NA,TRBV12-5,TRBJ2-4,CASSRGVNIQYF,TGTGCTAGTTCCCGCGGGGTAAACATTCAGTACTTC
NA,NA,TRBV4-1,TRBJ1-1,CASSRRGLVVEAFF,TGCGCCAGCAGCCGGAGGGGTTTGGTTGTTGAAGCTTTCTTT
few,TRBD1,TRBV25-1,TRBJ1-2,CASQTRTGGGYTF,TGTGCCAGCCAAACCCGGACAGGGGGTGGCTACACCTTC
NA,TRBD2,TRBV4-1,TRBJ2-1,CASSQVASGRPYNEQFF,TGCGCCAGCAGCCAAGTGGCTAGCGGGAGGCCATACAATGAGCAGTTCTTC
once,TRBD1,TRBV6-6,TRBJ2-2,CASSPTGPGELFF,TGTGCCAGCAGCCCGACAGGGCCCGGGGAGCTGTTTTTT
NA,TRBD1,TRBV19,TRBJ2-1,CASSMGDRVGNEQFF,TGTGCCAGTAGTATGGGGGACAGGGTGGGCAATGAGCAGTTCTTC
NA,NA,TRBV10-3,TRBJ1-3,CAISDDTAFSGNTIYF,TGTGCCATCAGTGACGACACCGCCTTCTCTGGAAACACCATATATTTT
few,NA,TRBV6-6,TRBJ2-1,CASSYPPEYNEQFF,TGTGCCAGCAGTTACCCACCGGAGTACAATGAGCAGTTCTTC
NA,TRBD2,TRBV11-2,TRBJ2-5,CASSSGLAGETQYF,TGTGCCAGCAGCTCCGGACTAGCGGGTGAGACCCAGTACTTC
NA,NA,TRBV13,TRBJ2-3,CASSPTSTDTQYF,TGTGCCAGCAGCCCTACTAGCACAGATACGCAGTATTTT
NA,NA,TRBV21-1,TRBJ2-5,CASSKAGLAGGGETQYF,TGTGCCAGCAGCAAAGCGGGACTAGCGGGAGGGGGAGAGACCCAGTACTTC
NA,TRBD2,TRBV9,TRBJ2-3,CASSVEPTSGRKQYF,TGTGCCAGCAGCGTAGAACCCACTAGCGGGAGAAAGCAGTATTTT
NA,TRBD2,TRBV7-2,TRBJ2-4,CASGTSGGAVKNIQYF,TGTGCCAGCGGAACCTCCGGGGGGGCGGTCAAAAACATTCAGTACTTC
NA,TRBD1,TRBV30,TRBJ2-3,CAWSAGTGTTDTQYF,TGTGCCTGGAGTGCTGGGACAGGGACCACAGATACGCAGTATTTT
NA,TRBD2,TRBV5-1,TRBJ2-3,CASRTSGSTDTQYF,TGCGCCAGCCGGACTAGCGGGAGCACAGATACGCAGTATTTT
NA,NA,TRBV19,TRBJ1-5,CASTPQRFQPQHF,TGTGCCAGTACCCCCCAGAGGTTCCAGCCCCAGCATTTT
NA,NA,TRBV4-3,TRBJ2-1,CASSQIGISSYNEQFF,TGCGCCAGCAGCCAGATCGGGATCTCCAGCTACAATGAGCAGTTCTTC
NA,TRBD2,TRBV10-3,TRBJ2-3,CAIGTERGSTDTQYF,TGTGCCATCGGGACCGAGCGGGGAAGCACAGATACGCAGTATTTT
NA,TRBD1,TRBV29-1,TRBJ1-1,CSVIRQGANTEAFF,TGCAGCGTCATCCGACAGGGGGCAAACACTGAAGCTTTCTTT
once,TRBD1,TRBV5-1,TRBJ1-4,CASSLYGTGSEKLFF,TGCGCCAGCAGCTTGTACGGGACAGGGAGTGAAAAACTGTTTTTT
NA,NA,TRBV18,TRBJ2-3,CASSYPTGLGDTDTQYF,TGTGCCAGCTCATACCCCACAGGGTTGGGGGACACAGATACGCAGTATTTT
NA,TRBD2,TRBV7-2,TRBJ2-1,CASSLDGTSGSSSYNEQFF,TGTGCCAGCAGCTTAGATGGGACTAGCGGGTCCAGCTCCTACAATGAGCAGTTCTTC
NA,NA,TRBV5-4,TRBJ2-5,CASSFGQQETQYF,TGTGCCAGCAGCTTCGGACAACAAGAGACCCAGTACTTC
once,TRBD1,TRBV30,TRBJ1-5,CAWRESLGQGSNQPQHF,TGTGCCTGGAGGGAATCCTTAGGACAGGGGAGCAATCAGCCCCAGCATTTT
NA,TRBD2,TRBV27,TRBJ2-3,CASKILAGADTQYF,TGTGCCAGCAAGATACTAGCGGGAGCAGATACGCAGTATTTT
NA,NA,TRBV4-3,TRBJ2-1,CASSQDLVGRTGYEQFF,TGCGCCAGCAGCCAAGATTTAGTAGGGAGAACTGGGTATGAGCAGTTCTTC
NA,NA,TRBV7-6,TRBJ2-3,CASSGRGGFTQYF,TGTGCCAGCAGCGGAAGAGGGGGTTTTACGCAGTATTTT
NA,NA,TRBV27,TRBJ2-1,CASSSGVVNEQFF,TGTGCCAGTTCGTCGGGAGTGGTGAATGAGCAGTTCTTC
NA,NA,TRBV5-1,TRBJ1-1,CASSLASGGVSGALMNTEAFF,TGCGCCAGCAGCTTGGCATCGGGAGGTGTTTCGGGGGCATTAATGAACACTGAAGCTTTCTTT
NA,TRBD2,TRBV11-2,TRBJ2-5,CASRYGTSGSGETQYF,TGTGCCAGCAGGTACGGGACTAGCGGGAGTGGAGAGACCCAGTACTTC
NA,TRBD1,TRBV5-1,TRBJ2-1,CASSLGQGARSYNEQFF,TGCGCCAGCAGCTTGGGACAGGGGGCTAGATCCTACAATGAGCAGTTCTTC
NA,TRBD1,TRBV9,TRBJ1-2,CASSVDRQGYGYTF,TGTGCCAGCAGCGTCGACCGACAGGGCTATGGCTACACCTTC
NA,NA,TRBV6-1,TRBJ1-4,CASSESGVNEKLFF,TGTGCCAGCAGTGAATCCGGGGTTAATGAAAAACTGTTTTTT